One sample yielded the 17 T cell receptor beta chains listed below, sequenced in a study of type 1 regulatory T cells. TCRdb independently ran MiXCR on the reads; one entry per CDR3 protein. The sample holds 60,000 to 70,000 distinct CDR3 sequences, approximately 47% seen once. No cognate antigen is known for these TCRs. Sequencing was performed on cultured non-Tr1 T cells, either the whole culture or a sorted T cell fraction (not recorded which). These receptors all stem from a human donor in good health.

Regarding this clonotype: The DNA is left out, because the CDR3 cannot be placed on it with certainty; the CDR3 is given as TCRdb lists it. V is TRBV2 and J is TRBJ1-2; TRBD1 is the table's D call, not checked against the DNA. The CDR3 comprises 14 residues, both ends counted. Germline V gives CDR1 SNHLY, CDR2 FYNNEI. The CDR3: CASSVGAGISGYTF.

This clonotype was observed a handful of times. The V gene is TRBV5-4, the J gene TRBJ2-3; possible D gene TRBD2, 6 bases. This CDR3 region has 16 residues. CDR1 is SGHNT, CDR2 YYREEE, per germline (reference sequence). V was shortened by 1 base and J by 1 base, with 13 bases between the two germline ends. The chain's CDR3 is CASSLMAGLRTDTQYF. DNA for the CDR3: TGTGCCAGCAGCTTGATGGCGGGGCTTCGCACAGATACGCAGTATTTT.

V is TRBV5-1 and J is TRBJ1-3; tentative D call: TRBD1 (5 bases). V gave up 5 bases and J gave up 4 bases, with 16 bases separating them. CDR1 SGHRS and CDR2 YFSETQ come from the germline V gene. The CDR3 length is 15 residues. CDR3 amino acids: CASSDGHGRGNTIYF. DNA of the CDR3: TGCGCCAGCAGTGACGGACATGGGCGCGGAAACACCATATATTTT. Using reference TRBV5-1 and TRBJ1-3 for the parts outside the CDR3, the full variable domain is KAGVTQTPRYLIKTRGQQVTLSCSPISGHRSVSWYQQTPGQGLQFLFEYFSETQRNKGNFPGRFSGRQFSNSRSEMNVSTLELGDSALYLCASSDGHGRGNTIYFGEGSWLTVV.

The CDR3 is CASSRSGLGGYTF. The CDR3 DNA reads as TGTGCCAGCAGCCGGTCTGGGCTAGGTGGCTACACCTTC. The chain uses TRBV7-2 and TRBJ1-2, with D hard to call. This CDR3 comprises 13 residues. CDR1 and CDR2 from the germline V gene are SGHTA and FQGNSA. Between the trimmed V and J ends, which lost 5 bases and 7 bases, there was a span of 14 bases.

The sample holds one count of this clonotype. The rearrangement links TRBV18 to TRBJ2-4; weak D call: TRBD2 (5 bases). Germline V gene data show CDR1 as KGHSH and CDR2 as LQKENI. V lost 5 bases to trimming and J lost 6 bases, with 17 bases between them. There are 15 residues in the CDR3. The CDR3 DNA reads TGTGCCAGCTCAAGTCGGCAGATAGAGGGAAACATTCAGTACTTC. This gives the protein CASSSRQIEGNIQYF.

CDR3 amino acids: CASSPVMDYSGNTIYF. DNA of the CDR3: TGTGCCAGCTCACCAGTTATGGACTACTCTGGAAACACCATATATTTT. The rearrangement joins TRBV18 to TRBJ1-3; no firm D call. The CDR3 length is 16 residues. Germline V gene data show CDR1 as KGHSH and CDR2 as LQKENI. Trimming cost V 2 bases and J 0 bases, with 11 bases left between them.

The chain combines TRBV9 with TRBJ2-3; a possible D gene is TRBD1 (5 bases). This CDR3 comprises 18 residues. Looked up from germline, CDR1 is SGDLS and CDR2 is YYNGEE. V lost 1 base and J 2 bases, leaving 20 bases between the germline ends. CDR3: CASSVTSGRALNTDTQYF. The CDR3 DNA reads as TGTGCCAGCAGCGTAACGTCGGGCAGGGCACTTAACACAGATACGCAGTATTTT.

The chain uses TRBV4-1 and TRBJ2-5; a weak D match, TRBD1 (6 bases). Germline assignment: CDR1 MGHRA and CDR2 YSYEKL. Trimming removed 1 base from V and 5 bases from J, with 14 bases in between. This CDR3 has 15 amino acids. CDR3 sequence reads: CASSQGAQGRETQYF. The CDR3, as DNA: TGCGCCAGCAGCCAAGGTGCCCAGGGGCGGGAGACCCAGTACTTC.

This chain joins TRBV5-1 and TRBJ1-3; D gene unclear. The CDR3 covers 13 residues. Between the trimmed V and J ends, which lost 4 bases and 2 bases, there was a span of 7 bases. Germline V gene data show CDR1 as SGHRS and CDR2 as YFSETQ. Written as DNA, the CDR3 is TGCGCCAGCAGCCCGGGTCCTGGAAACACCATATATTTT. Its translation is CASSPGPGNTIYF.

J is TRBJ2-5 and V is TRBV6-5; possible D gene TRBD2, 7 bases. Germline loops: CDR1 MNHEY, CDR2 SVGAGI. This CDR3 region has 15 residues. V was shortened by 10 bases and J by 3 bases, with 21 bases between the two germline ends. CDR3 nucleotides: TGTGCCACCCGGGGGGCAGCACTTACAGAAGAGACCCAGTACTTC. This gives the protein CATRGAALTEETQYF.

This clonotype has just one count. The chain couples TRBV12-3 or TRBV12-4 to TRBJ1-6; possible D gene TRBD1, 5 bases. This CDR3 has 12 residues. The V end was cut by 3 bases, the J end by 10 bases, with 7 bases between. The CDR3 DNA sequence: TGTGCCAGCAGTTTCGGGGGGTCACCCCTCCACTTT. This translates into CASSFGGSPLHF.

The DNA of the CDR3 is TGTGCCAGCAGCTCGGGACCCCTAGTGAACACTGAAGCTTTCTTT. The encoded protein is CASSSGPLVNTEAFF. V gene TRBV5-5 combines with J gene TRBJ1-1; D perhaps matches TRBD1 (5 bases). V was pared by 3 bases and J by 0 bases, with 12 bases between. There are 15 residues in the CDR3. Germline CDR1 is SGHKS and CDR2 is YYEKEE (reference sequence).

The chain links TRBV20-1 to TRBJ2-5; possibly TRBD2 for D (7 bases). With 3 bases removed from V and 5 bases from J, the gap between germline ends came to 16 bases. The germline V gene encodes CDR1 DFQATT and CDR2 SNEGSKA (reference sequence). This CDR3 region has 14 residues. CDR3 coding DNA: TGCAGTGCTAGGGGGGGGCCTCTTGGGGAGACCCAGTACTTC. Amino acids: CSARGGPLGETQYF.

The chain links TRBV18 to TRBJ1-1, with D possibly matching TRBD1 (6 bases). V gave up 6 bases and J gave up 3 bases, with 14 bases separating them. In germline, CDR1 is KGHSH, CDR2 LQKENI. The CDR3 totals 14 residues. The chain's CDR3 is CASSRVQGDTEAFF. The CDR3 DNA is TGTGCCAGCTCGCGAGTACAGGGCGACACTGAAGCTTTCTTT.

The chain joins TRBV6-5 to TRBJ2-3, with 12 nucleotides matching TRBD2. Germline CDR1 reads MNHEY; CDR2 reads SVGAGI. V shed 2 bases, J shed 7 bases, and the junction held 10 bases outside the gene matches. The CDR3 is made up of 17 amino acids. The CDR3 sequence is CASSYGLAGGYGYTQYF. Here the CDR3 DNA reads TGTGCCAGCAGTTACGGCCTAGCGGGGGGGTACGGTTATACGCAGTATTTT.

The chain carries TRBV7-2 and TRBJ2-3; perhaps TRBD1 as D (5 bases). Germline V lookup: CDR1 SGHTA, CDR2 FQGNSA. V was pared by 8 bases and J by 4 bases, with 13 bases between. This CDR3 contains 13 residues. CDR3 coding DNA: TGTGCCAGCCTTGGCAGGGCCTCAGATACGCAGTATTTT. It encodes CASLGRASDTQYF.

The chain recombines TRBV27 with TRBJ2-7; tentative D call: TRBD2 (5 bases). Trimming left V 1 base short and J 0 bases short, with 10 bases between. There are 15 residues in the CDR3. The germline gives CDR1 MNHEY, CDR2 SMNVEV (reference sequence). DNA of the CDR3: TGTGCCAGCAGTTTATATCCTAGCAGCTCCTACGAGCAGTACTTC. Translating it yields CASSLYPSSSYEQYF.